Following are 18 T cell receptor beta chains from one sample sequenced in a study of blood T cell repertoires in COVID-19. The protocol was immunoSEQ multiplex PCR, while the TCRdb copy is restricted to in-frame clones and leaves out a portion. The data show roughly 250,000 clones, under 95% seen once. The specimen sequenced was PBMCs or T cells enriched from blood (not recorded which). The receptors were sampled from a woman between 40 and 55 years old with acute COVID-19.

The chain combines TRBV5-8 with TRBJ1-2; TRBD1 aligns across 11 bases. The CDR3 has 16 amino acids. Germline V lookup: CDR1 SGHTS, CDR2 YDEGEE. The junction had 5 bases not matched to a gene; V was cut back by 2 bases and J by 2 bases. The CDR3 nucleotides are TGTGCCAGCAGCTTCCGGGACAGGGGGGGGAACTATGGCTACACCTTC. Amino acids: CASSFRDRGGNYGYTF.

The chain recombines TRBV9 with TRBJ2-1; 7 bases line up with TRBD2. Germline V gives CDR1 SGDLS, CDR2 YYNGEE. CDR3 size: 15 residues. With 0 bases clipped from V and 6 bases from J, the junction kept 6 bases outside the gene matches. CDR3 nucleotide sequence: TGTGCCAGCAGCGTAGATCCTAGCGGATCCAATGAGCAGTTCTTC. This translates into CASSVDPSGSNEQFF.

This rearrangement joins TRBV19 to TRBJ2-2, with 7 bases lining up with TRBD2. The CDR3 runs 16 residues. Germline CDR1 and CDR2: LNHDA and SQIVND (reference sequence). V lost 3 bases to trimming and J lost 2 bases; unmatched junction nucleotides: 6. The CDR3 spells CASSIGGLVNTGELFF. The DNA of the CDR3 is TGTGCCAGTAGTATCGGCGGACTAGTAAACACCGGGGAGCTGTTTTTT. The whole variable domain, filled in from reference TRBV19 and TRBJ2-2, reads DGGITQSPKYLFRKEGQNVTLSCEQNLNHDAMYWYRQDPGQGLRLIYYSQIVNDFQKGDIAEGYSVSREKKESFPLTVTSAQKNPTAFYLCASSIGGLVNTGELFFGEGSRLTVL.

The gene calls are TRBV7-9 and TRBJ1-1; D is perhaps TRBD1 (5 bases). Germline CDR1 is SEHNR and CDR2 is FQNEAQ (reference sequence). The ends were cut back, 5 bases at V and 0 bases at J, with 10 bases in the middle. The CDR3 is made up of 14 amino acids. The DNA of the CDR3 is TGTGCCAGCAGCCCAGGGTTCGTGAACACTGAAGCTTTCTTT. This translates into CASSPGFVNTEAFF.

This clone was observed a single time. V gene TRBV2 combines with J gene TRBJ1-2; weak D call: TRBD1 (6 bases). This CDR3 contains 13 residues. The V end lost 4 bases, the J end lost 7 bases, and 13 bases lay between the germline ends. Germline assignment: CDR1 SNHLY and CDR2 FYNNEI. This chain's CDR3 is CASSAAGAGGYTF. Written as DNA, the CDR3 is TGTGCCAGCAGTGCGGCAGGGGCGGGTGGCTACACCTTC.

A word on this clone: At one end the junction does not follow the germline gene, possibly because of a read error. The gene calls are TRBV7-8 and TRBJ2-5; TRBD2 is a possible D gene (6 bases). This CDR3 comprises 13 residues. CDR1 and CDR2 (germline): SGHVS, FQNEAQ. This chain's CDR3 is CASCLWRGETQYF. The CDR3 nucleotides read TGTGCCAGCTGCTTATGGAGGGGAGAGACCCAGTACTTC.

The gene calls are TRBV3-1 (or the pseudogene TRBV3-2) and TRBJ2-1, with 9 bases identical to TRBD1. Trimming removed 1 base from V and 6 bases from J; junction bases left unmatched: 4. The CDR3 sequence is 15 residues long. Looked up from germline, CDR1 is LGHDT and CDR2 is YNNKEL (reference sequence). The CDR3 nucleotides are TGTGCCAGCAGCCAAGGACGGGACAGGGTCAATGAGCAGTTCTTC. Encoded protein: CASSQGRDRVNEQFF.

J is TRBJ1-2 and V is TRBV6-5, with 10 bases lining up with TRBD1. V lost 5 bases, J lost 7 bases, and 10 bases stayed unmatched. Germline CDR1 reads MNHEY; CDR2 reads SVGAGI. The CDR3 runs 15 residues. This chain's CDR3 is CASSTGTGVTGGYTF. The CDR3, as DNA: TGTGCCAGCAGTACCGGGACAGGGGTTACCGGTGGCTACACCTTC.

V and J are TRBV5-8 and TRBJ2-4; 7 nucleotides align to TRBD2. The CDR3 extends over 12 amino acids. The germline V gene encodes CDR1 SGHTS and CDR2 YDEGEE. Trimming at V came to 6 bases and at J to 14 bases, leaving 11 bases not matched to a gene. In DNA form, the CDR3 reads TGTGCCAGCACCTGGGGGGGTCGGCGGGAGTACTTC. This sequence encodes CASTWGGRREYF.

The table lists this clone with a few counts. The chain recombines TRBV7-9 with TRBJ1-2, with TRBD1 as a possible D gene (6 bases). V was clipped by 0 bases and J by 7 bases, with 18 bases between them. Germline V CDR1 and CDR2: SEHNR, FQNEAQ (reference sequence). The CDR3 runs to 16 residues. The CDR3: CASSLADRGPLGGYTF. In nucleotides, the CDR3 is TGTGCCAGCAGCTTAGCGGACAGAGGCCCGTTGGGTGGCTACACCTTC. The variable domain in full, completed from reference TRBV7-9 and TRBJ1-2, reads DTGVSQNPRHKITKRGQNVTFRCDPISEHNRLYWYRQTLGQGPEFLTYFQNEAQLEKSRLLSDRFSAERPKGSFSTLEIQRTEQGDSAMYLCASSLADRGPLGGYTFGSGTRLTVV.

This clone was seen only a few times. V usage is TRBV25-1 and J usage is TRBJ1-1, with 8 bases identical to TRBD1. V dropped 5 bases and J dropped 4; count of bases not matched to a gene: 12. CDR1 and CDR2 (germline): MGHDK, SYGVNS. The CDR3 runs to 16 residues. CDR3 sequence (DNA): TGTGCCAGCAGTCCCAGAGGGCAGGGGGCCCTCACTGAAGCTTTCTTT. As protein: CASSPRGQGALTEAFF.

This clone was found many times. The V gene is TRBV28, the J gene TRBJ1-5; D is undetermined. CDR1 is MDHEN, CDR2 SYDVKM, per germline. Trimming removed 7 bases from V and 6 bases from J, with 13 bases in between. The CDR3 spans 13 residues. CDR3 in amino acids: CASKGRERQPQHF. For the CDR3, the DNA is TGTGCCAGCAAGGGCCGGGAACGTCAGCCCCAGCATTTT. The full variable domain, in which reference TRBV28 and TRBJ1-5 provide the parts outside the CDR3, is DVKVTQSSRYLVKRTGEKVFLECVQDMDHENMFWYRQDPGLGLRLIYFSYDVKMKEKGDIPEGYSVSREKKERFSLILESASTNQTSMYLCASKGRERQPQHFGDGTRLSIL.

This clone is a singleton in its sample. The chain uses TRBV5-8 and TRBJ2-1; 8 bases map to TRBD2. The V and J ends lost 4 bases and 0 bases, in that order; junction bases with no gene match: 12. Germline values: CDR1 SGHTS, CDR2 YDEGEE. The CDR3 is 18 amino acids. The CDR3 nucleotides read TGTGCCAGCAGCCGCGTAAAGGCGGGGGGTTCCTCCTACAATGAGCAGTTCTTC. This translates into CASSRVKAGGSSYNEQFF.

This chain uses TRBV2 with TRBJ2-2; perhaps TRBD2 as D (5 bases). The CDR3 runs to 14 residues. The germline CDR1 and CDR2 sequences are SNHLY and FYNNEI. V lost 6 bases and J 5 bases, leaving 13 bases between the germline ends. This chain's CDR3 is CASRMRERTGELFF. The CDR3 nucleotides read TGTGCCAGCAGAATGAGGGAGAGGACCGGGGAGCTGTTTTTT.

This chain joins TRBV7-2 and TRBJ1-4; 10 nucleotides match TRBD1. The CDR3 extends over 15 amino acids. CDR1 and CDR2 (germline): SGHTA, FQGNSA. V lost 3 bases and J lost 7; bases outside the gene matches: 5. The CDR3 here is CASSFPGQGVEKLFF. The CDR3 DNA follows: TGTGCCAGCAGCTTCCCCGGACAGGGGGTTGAAAAACTGTTTTTT.

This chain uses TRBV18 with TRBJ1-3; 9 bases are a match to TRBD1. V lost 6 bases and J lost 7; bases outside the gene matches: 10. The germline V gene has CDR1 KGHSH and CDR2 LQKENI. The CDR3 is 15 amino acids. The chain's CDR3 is CASSPPGTGSNTIYF. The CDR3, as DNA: TGTGCCAGCTCCCCTCCCGGGACAGGGAGCAACACCATATATTTT.

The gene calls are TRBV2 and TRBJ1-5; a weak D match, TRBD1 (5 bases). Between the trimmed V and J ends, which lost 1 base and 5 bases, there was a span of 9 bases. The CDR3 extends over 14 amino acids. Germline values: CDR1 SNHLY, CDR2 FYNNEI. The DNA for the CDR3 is TGTGCCAGCAGTGAAGACAGGTTTGATCAGCCCCAGCATTTT. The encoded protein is CASSEDRFDQPQHF.

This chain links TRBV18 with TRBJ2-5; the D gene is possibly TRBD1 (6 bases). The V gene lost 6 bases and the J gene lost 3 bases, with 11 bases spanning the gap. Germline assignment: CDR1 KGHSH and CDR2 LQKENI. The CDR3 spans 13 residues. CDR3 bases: TGTGCCAGCTCCGAAACAGGGAAAGAGACCCAGTACTTC. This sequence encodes CASSETGKETQYF.